The rows below give T cell receptor beta chains drawn from one sample of a study of T cells after yellow fever vaccination. From the 5' RACE reads, TCRdb called clonotypes with MiXCR, one entry per CDR3 protein. This table has 300,000 to 400,000 distinct CDR3 sequences, about 8.7% appearing once. Sequencing was performed on PBMCs, taken on the day of the first yellow fever vaccination. The source is a young man who received the YFV17D yellow fever vaccine. Each CDR3 is given with its conserved first and last residue. Fields, in order: V gene, D gene, J gene, clone size, CDR3 DNA, CDR3 protein. A D gene is named only where the DNA matches it firmly. For some rows the clone size is stated as once, few or many, or as a class when expanded; others skip it.

v_gene: TRBV5-1
d_gene: NA
j_gene: TRBJ1-2
abundance: many
CDR3nt: TGCGCCAGCAGCTCGGGACTGTCGTTTGGCTACACCTTC
CDR3aa: CASSSGLSFGYTF

v_gene: TRBV5-4
d_gene: NA
j_gene: TRBJ2-3
abundance: NA
CDR3nt: TGTGCCAGCAGCTTGGCAGGGTCAGCTACGCAGTATTTT
CDR3aa: CASSLAGSATQYF

v_gene: TRBV20-1
d_gene: TRBD1
j_gene: TRBJ1-2
abundance: NA
CDR3nt: TGCAGTGCTAGAAGGGCAGGGGGCGATGGCTACACCTTC
CDR3aa: CSARRAGGDGYTF

v_gene: TRBV19
d_gene: NA
j_gene: TRBJ2-3
abundance: few
CDR3nt: TGTGCCAGTAGCCTACAGAGCCTCACAGATACGCAGTATTTT
CDR3aa: CASSLQSLTDTQYF

v_gene: TRBV29-1
d_gene: NA
j_gene: TRBJ1-5
abundance: few
CDR3nt: TGCAGCGTTGCTGGTTCACAGGCGAATCAGCCCCAGCATTTT
CDR3aa: CSVAGSQANQPQHF

v_gene: TRBV7-2
d_gene: NA
j_gene: TRBJ2-3
abundance: medium-sized
CDR3nt: TGTGCCAGCAGCTCGACCAGGGTCGGAGATACGCAGTATTTT
CDR3aa: CASSSTRVGDTQYF

v_gene: TRBV12-3/TRBV12-4
d_gene: TRBD1
j_gene: TRBJ1-6
abundance: NA
CDR3nt: TGTGCCAGCAGCCGACAGGGGGGAAATAATTCACCCCTCCACTTT
CDR3aa: CASSRQGGNNSPLHF

v_gene: TRBV4-1
d_gene: TRBD1
j_gene: TRBJ2-5
abundance: NA
CDR3nt: TGCGCCAGCAGCCAAGACAGGGACAGTATACAAGAGACCCAGTACTTC
CDR3aa: CASSQDRDSIQETQYF

v_gene: TRBV5-1
d_gene: TRBD2
j_gene: TRBJ2-7
abundance: few
CDR3nt: TGCGCCAGCAGCTTCCTGGGACTAGCTCCCTACGAGCAGTACTTC
CDR3aa: CASSFLGLAPYEQYF

v_gene: TRBV7-8
d_gene: NA
j_gene: TRBJ2-3
abundance: few
CDR3nt: TGTGCCAGCAGTCAAAGTTGGGGAGATACGCAGTATTTT
CDR3aa: CASSQSWGDTQYF